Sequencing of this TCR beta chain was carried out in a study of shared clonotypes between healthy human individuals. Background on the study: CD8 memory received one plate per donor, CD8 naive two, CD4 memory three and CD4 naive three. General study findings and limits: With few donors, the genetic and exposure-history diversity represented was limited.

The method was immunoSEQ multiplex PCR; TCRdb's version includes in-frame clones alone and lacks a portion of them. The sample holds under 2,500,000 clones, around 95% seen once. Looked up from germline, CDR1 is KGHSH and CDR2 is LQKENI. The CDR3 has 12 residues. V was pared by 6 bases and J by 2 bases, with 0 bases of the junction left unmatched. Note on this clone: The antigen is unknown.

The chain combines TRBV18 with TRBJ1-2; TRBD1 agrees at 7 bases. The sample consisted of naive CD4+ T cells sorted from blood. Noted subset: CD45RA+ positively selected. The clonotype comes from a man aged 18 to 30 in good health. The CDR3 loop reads CASSGQNYGYTF. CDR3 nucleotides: TGTGCCAGCTCGGGACAGAACTATGGCTACACCTTC.